Listed below are T cell receptor beta chains from one sample, sequenced in a study of blood T cell repertoires in COVID-19. TCRdb's table, derived via immunoSEQ multiplex PCR, lists solely in-frame clones and lacks some. Altogether around 100,000 clones are present, approximately 90% being singletons, with the ten largest covering around 2.3%. Sample: peripheral blood. The receptors stem from a human donor with active COVID-19. The donor label of this sample is uncertain. The CDR3 runs from the conserved cysteine through the conserved F or W. Fields, in order: J gene, V gene, clone size, D gene, CDR3 protein, CDR3 DNA. A D gene is named only where the DNA matches it firmly. Only part of the rows carry a size: once, few, many, or a class if the clone is expanded.

TRBJ2-3,TRBV6-5,once,TRBD2,CASSILAEATDTQYF,TGTGCCAGCAGTATACTAGCGGAGGCCACAGATACGCAGTATTTT
TRBJ2-5,TRBV9,-,TRBD2,CASSQGLAGVEETQYF,TGTGCCAGCAGCCAGGGACTAGCGGGGGTAGAAGAGACCCAGTACTTC
TRBJ2-7,TRBV5-1,-,-,CASRRDSSYEQYF,TGCGCCAGCAGGCGGGACAGCTCCTACGAGCAGTACTTC
TRBJ2-7,TRBV2,-,TRBD1,CASSGFTGVSGEQYF,TGTGCCAGCAGTGGGTTCACAGGGGTTTCTGGCGAGCAGTACTTC
TRBJ2-7,TRBV5-5,once,TRBD2,CASSLWLAGAQGVHEQYF,TGTGCCAGCAGCTTGTGGCTAGCGGGGGCACAAGGGGTCCACGAGCAGTACTTC
TRBJ1-1,TRBV6-5,-,-,CASSYSAVMDTEAFF,TGTGCCAGCAGTTACTCGGCAGTGATGGACACTGAAGCTTTCTTT
TRBJ1-1,TRBV9,-,-,CASSVGGLTDSEAFF,TGTGCCAGCAGCGTAGGGGGATTGACAGATTCTGAAGCTTTCTTT
TRBJ2-5,TRBV2,-,-,CASSEGTYQETQYF,TGTGCCAGCAGTGAAGGGACATACCAAGAGACCCAGTACTTC
TRBJ1-4,TRBV7-2,-,-,CASSLAATNEKLFF,TGTGCCAGCAGCTTGGCAGCAACTAATGAAAAACTGTTTTTT
TRBJ2-3,TRBV7-6,-,TRBD1,CASSFTPGQGAIQVSTDTQYF,TGTGCCAGCAGCTTTACCCCGGGACAGGGGGCCATTCAAGTAAGCACAGATACGCAGTATTTT
TRBJ2-5,TRBV11-2,-,TRBD2,CASSPTLGTSGGARETQYF,TGTGCCAGCAGCCCCACTTTAGGGACTAGCGGGGGGGCCAGGGAGACCCAGTACTTC
TRBJ2-2,TRBV6-2/TRBV6-3,-,TRBD1,CASSYGTAGELFF,TGTGCCAGCAGTTACGGGACAGCCGGGGAGCTGTTTTTT
TRBJ2-7,TRBV6-5,-,TRBD1,CASSYPDRFPYEQYF,TGTGCCAGCAGTTACCCGGACAGGTTTCCCTACGAGCAGTACTTC
TRBJ2-7,TRBV7-3,-,-,CASSLRGQLAYEQYF,TGTGCCAGCAGCTTACGAGGGCAGTTAGCCTACGAGCAGTACTTC
TRBJ1-2,TRBV19,-,TRBD1,CASSSRPLTGGTNYGYTF,TGTGCCAGTAGTTCGAGGCCCCTGACAGGGGGGACAAACTATGGCTACACCTTC
TRBJ1-2,TRBV2,-,TRBD1,CASSKQGGEPYGYTF,TGTGCCAGCAGCAAACAGGGGGGGGAACCCTATGGCTACACCTTC
TRBJ2-3,TRBV9,-,TRBD2,CASSVAKASGSTDTQYF,TGTGCCAGCAGCGTAGCTAAGGCTAGCGGGAGCACAGATACGCAGTATTTT
TRBJ2-1,TRBV5-1,once,-,CASSLIVRGVGSYNEQFF,TGCGCCAGCAGCTTGATTGTGCGCGGGGTGGGGTCCTACAATGAGCAGTTCTTC
TRBJ2-1,TRBV24-1,-,-,CATSDSNRPGRENEQFF,TGTGCCACCAGTGATTCTAATAGACCTGGTCGGGAGAATGAGCAGTTCTTC
TRBJ2-1,TRBV9,few,-,CASSVVEYNEQFF,TGTGCCAGCAGCGTAGTAGAATACAATGAGCAGTTCTTC
TRBJ1-1,TRBV27,-,-,CASSRTVITEAFF,TGTGCCAGCAGTCGGACAGTAATCACTGAAGCTTTCTTT
TRBJ2-3,TRBV5-6,-,-,CASSLVGTLSDTQYF,TGTGCCAGCAGCTTGGTGGGGACATTATCAGATACGCAGTATTTT
TRBJ2-3,TRBV7-2,once,-,CASSKQQGRTDTQYF,TGTGCCAGCAGCAAACAACAGGGGAGGACAGATACGCAGTATTTT
TRBJ1-4,TRBV18,-,-,CASSPLPGTTNEKLFF,TGTGCCAGCTCACCTCTGCCGGGGACTACTAATGAAAAACTGTTTTTT
TRBJ2-7,TRBV2,-,TRBD1,CASTGTGEAKDYEQYF,TGTGCCAGCACCGGGACAGGGGAAGCGAAGGACTACGAGCAGTACTTC
TRBJ2-3,TRBV19,-,-,CASSLTSTDTQYF,TGTGCCAGTAGTTTGACTAGCACAGATACGCAGTATTTT
TRBJ1-1,TRBV5-4,-,TRBD1,CASSTGQGHTEAFF,TGTGCCAGCAGCACCGGACAGGGGCACACTGAAGCTTTCTTT
TRBJ2-1,TRBV19,-,TRBD2,CASRTSGEQFF,TGTGCCAGTAGGACTAGCGGTGAGCAGTTCTTC
TRBJ2-7,TRBV5-6,-,-,CATQLSGTGTYEQYF,TGTGCCACCCAACTATCCGGGACTGGAACCTACGAGCAGTACTTC
TRBJ1-4,TRBV6-5,-,TRBD1,CASRETGVNEKLFF,TGTGCCAGCAGAGAGACAGGGGTTAATGAAAAACTGTTTTTT
TRBJ1-2,TRBV6-1,-,TRBD1,CASSGFLHDDRVNGYTF,TGTGCCAGCAGTGGGTTCCTACATGACGACAGGGTTAATGGCTACACCTTC
TRBJ1-2,TRBV7-2,-,TRBD1,CASSLTGGKDYGYTF,TGTGCCAGCAGCCTTACAGGGGGGAAAGACTATGGCTACACCTTC
TRBJ2-2,TRBV2,-,-,CASSAYTGELFF,TGTGCCAGCAGTGCTTACACCGGGGAGCTGTTTTTT
TRBJ1-5,TRBV5-1,-,-,CASSLGPDQPQHF,TGCGCCAGCAGCTTGGGTCCCGATCAGCCCCAGCATTTT
TRBJ1-2,TRBV10-3,-,-,CAISESPRGGYTF,TGTGCCATCAGTGAGTCCCCCCGGGGAGGCTACACCTTC
TRBJ2-4,TRBV5-1,once,-,CASSLGYGVGGAKNIQYF,TGCGCCAGCAGCTTGGGGTATGGAGTCGGCGGGGCCAAAAACATTCAGTACTTC
TRBJ1-1,TRBV19,-,-,CASSIDSWNTEAFF,TGTGCCAGTAGTATAGATAGTTGGAACACTGAAGCTTTCTTT
TRBJ2-5,TRBV13,-,TRBD1,CASSRSGQGRWETQYF,TGTGCCAGCAGCCGATCTGGACAGGGGAGGTGGGAGACCCAGTACTTC
TRBJ2-5,TRBV5-1,-,-,CASKQGQETQYF,TGCGCCAGCAAACAGGGTCAAGAGACCCAGTACTTC
TRBJ1-6,TRBV28,-,-,CASSPYREPNSPLHF,TGTGCCAGCAGTCCCTACAGGGAGCCTAATTCACCCCTCCACTTT
TRBJ1-3,TRBV5-1,-,TRBD1,CASSLFGTASGNTIYF,TGCGCCAGCAGCTTGTTCGGGACAGCCTCTGGAAACACCATATATTTT
TRBJ2-7,TRBV9,-,TRBD1,CASSAPGTGVAQYF,TGTGCCAGCAGCGCGCCCGGGACAGGGGTCGCGCAGTACTTC
TRBJ2-3,TRBV7-3,-,TRBD1,CASSLRQGSTDTQYF,TGTGCCAGCAGCCTCAGACAGGGGAGCACAGATACGCAGTATTTT